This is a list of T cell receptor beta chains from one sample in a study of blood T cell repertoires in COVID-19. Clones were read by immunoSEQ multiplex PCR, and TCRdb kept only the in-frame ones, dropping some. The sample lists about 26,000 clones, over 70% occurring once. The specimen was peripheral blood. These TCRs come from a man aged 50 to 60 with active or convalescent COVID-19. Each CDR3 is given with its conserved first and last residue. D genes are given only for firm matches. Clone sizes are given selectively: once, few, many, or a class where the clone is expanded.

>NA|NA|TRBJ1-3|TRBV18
CASSRWTSGDTIYF
TGTGCCAGCTCACGATGGACGTCCGGGGACACCATATATTTT
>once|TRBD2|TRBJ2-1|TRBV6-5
CASRRTSGGNEQFF
TGTGCCAGCAGGAGGACTAGCGGGGGGAATGAGCAGTTCTTC
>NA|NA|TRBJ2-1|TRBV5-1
CASSYKGGTPGNEQFF
TGCGCCAGCAGCTACAAGGGTGGGACTCCAGGGAATGAGCAGTTCTTC
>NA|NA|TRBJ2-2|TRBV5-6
CASSLGFSVFAGELFF
TGTGCCAGCAGCTTGGGGTTCTCGGTGTTCGCCGGGGAGCTGTTTTTT
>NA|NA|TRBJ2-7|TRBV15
CATSRDSYEQYF
TGTGCCACCAGCAGAGATTCTTACGAGCAGTACTTC
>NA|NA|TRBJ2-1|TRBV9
CASSPTERYNEQFF
TGTGCCAGCAGCCCCACTGAACGTTACAATGAGCAGTTCTTC
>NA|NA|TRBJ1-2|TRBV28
CASSLAGKGGYTF
TGTGCCAGCAGTTTAGCGGGGAAGGGCGGCTACACCTTC
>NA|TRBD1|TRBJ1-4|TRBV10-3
CAISGQGSNEKLFF
TGTGCCATCAGTGGACAGGGCAGTAATGAAAAACTGTTTTTT
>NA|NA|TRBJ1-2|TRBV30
CAWRKTGGYGYTF
TGTGCCTGGAGGAAGACAGGTGGTTATGGCTACACCTTC
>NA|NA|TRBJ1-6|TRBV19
CASSPIRVSSSYNSPLHF
TGTGCCAGTAGTCCAATCCGGGTCTCGAGCTCCTATAATTCACCCCTCCACTTT
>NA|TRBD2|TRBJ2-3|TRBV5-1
CPRSAGGRGDTQYF
TGCCCCCGCAGCGCGGGGGGGCGGGGCGATACGCAGTATTTT
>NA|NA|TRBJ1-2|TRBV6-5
CASSYSSQPMGYTF
TGTGCCAGCAGTTACTCGAGCCAACCGATGGGCTACACCTTC
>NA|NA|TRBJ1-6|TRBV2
CASSERGTNNSPLHF
TGTGCCAGCAGTGAACGCGGCACTAATAATTCACCCCTCCACTTT
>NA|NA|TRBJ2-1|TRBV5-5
CASNYDSYNEQFF
TGTGCCAGCAACTACGACAGCTACAATGAGCAGTTCTTC
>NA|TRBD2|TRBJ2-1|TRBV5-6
CASSRASGTSGGLEQFF
TGTGCCAGCAGCCGGGCGTCCGGGACTAGCGGGGGGCTTGAGCAGTTCTTC
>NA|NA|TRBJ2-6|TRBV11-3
CASSPGGSAGANVLTF
TGTGCCAGCAGCCCCGGGGGATCAGCTGGGGCCAACGTCCTGACTTTC
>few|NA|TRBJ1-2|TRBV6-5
CASNDGPEHGYTF
TGTGCCAGCAACGATGGCCCGGAGCATGGCTACACCTTC
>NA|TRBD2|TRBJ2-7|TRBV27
CASRESGIVYEQYF
TGTGCCAGCAGAGAAAGCGGGATAGTGTACGAGCAGTACTTC
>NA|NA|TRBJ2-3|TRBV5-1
CASSPSASTDTQYF
TGCGCCAGCAGCCCGAGCGCGAGCACAGATACGCAGTATTTT
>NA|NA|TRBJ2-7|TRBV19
CASSTGLPYEQYF
TGTGCCAGTAGTACCGGACTACCCTACGAGCAGTACTTC
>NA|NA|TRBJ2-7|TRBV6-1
CASSDLGRGSYHEQYF
TGTGCCAGCAGTGACTTAGGTCGAGGTAGCTACCACGAGCAGTACTTC
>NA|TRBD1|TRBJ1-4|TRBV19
CASKSGQAEKLFF
TGTGCCAGTAAGTCGGGACAGGCTGAAAAACTGTTTTTT
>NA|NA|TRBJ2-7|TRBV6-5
CASIIGGFSYEQYF
TGTGCCAGCATTATAGGGGGATTCTCCTACGAGCAGTACTTC
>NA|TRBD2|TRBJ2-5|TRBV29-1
CSVGSLLRGGKETQYF
TGCAGCGTTGGTTCCCTACTGCGGGGAGGGAAAGAGACCCAGTACTTC
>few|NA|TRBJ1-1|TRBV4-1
CASSQGEGFAEAFF
TGCGCCAGCAGCCAAGGCGAGGGTTTCGCTGAAGCTTTCTTT
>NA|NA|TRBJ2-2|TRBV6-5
CASSYLAVANTGELFF
TGTGCCAGCAGCTACCTAGCAGTCGCGAACACCGGGGAGCTGTTTTTT
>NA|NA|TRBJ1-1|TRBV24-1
CATSGAGYTEAFF
TGTGCCACCAGTGGGGCGGGGTACACTGAAGCTTTCTTT
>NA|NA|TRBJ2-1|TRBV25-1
CASNPPPQKNEQFF
TGTGCCAGCAACCCCCCGCCTCAGAAAAATGAGCAGTTCTTC
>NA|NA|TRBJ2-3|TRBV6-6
CASSDTDTDTQYF
TGTGCCAGCAGTGACACAGATACAGATACGCAGTATTTT
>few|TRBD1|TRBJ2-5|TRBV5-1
CASSAGTAQETQYF
TGCGCCAGCAGCGCCGGGACAGCCCAAGAGACCCAGTACTTC
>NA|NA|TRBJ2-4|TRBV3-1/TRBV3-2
CASTPGLAKNIQYF
TGTGCCAGCACCCCGGGACTAGCCAAAAACATTCAGTACTTC
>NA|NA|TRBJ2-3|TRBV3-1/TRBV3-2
CASSQVAGTQYF
TGTGCCAGCAGCCAAGTTGCGGGTACGCAGTATTTT
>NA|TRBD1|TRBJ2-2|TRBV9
CASTRTGGMENTGELFF
TGTGCCAGCACCCGGACAGGGGGCATGGAGAACACCGGGGAGCTGTTTTTT
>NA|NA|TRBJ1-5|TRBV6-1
CASSEGVGRGQPQHF
TGTGCCAGCAGTGAAGGTGTAGGGCGGGGACAGCCCCAGCATTTT
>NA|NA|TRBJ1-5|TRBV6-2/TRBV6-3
CASSYRGLASSSDLPQHF
TGTGCCAGCAGTTACAGGGGGTTGGCATCATCCTCCGATCTGCCCCAGCATTTT
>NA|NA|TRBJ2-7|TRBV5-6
CASLTRRAPVSYEQYF
TGTGCCAGCTTAACAAGGCGGGCTCCTGTTTCCTACGAGCAGTACTTC
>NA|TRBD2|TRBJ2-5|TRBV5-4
CASSRLARVDQETQYF
TGTGCCAGCAGCCGACTAGCCAGGGTCGACCAAGAGACCCAGTACTTC
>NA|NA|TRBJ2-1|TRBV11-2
CASSLVHRESSYNEQFF
TGTGCCAGCAGCTTAGTTCACAGGGAAAGCTCCTACAATGAGCAGTTCTTC
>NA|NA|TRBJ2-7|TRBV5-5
CASSLAPGVQYF
TGTGCCAGCAGCTTGGCCCCGGGGGTGCAGTACTTC
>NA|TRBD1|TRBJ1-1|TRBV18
CASSPGTGGFNTEAFF
TGTGCCAGCTCACCCGGGACAGGGGGTTTTAACACTGAAGCTTTCTTT
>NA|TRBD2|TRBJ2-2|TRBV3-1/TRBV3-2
CASSQTSGDTGELFF
TGTGCCAGCAGCCAGACTAGCGGAGACACCGGGGAGCTGTTTTTT
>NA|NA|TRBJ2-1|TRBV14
CASSQDFLRDWGGDEQFF
TGTGCCAGCAGCCAAGATTTTTTGCGTGACTGGGGCGGCGATGAGCAGTTCTTC